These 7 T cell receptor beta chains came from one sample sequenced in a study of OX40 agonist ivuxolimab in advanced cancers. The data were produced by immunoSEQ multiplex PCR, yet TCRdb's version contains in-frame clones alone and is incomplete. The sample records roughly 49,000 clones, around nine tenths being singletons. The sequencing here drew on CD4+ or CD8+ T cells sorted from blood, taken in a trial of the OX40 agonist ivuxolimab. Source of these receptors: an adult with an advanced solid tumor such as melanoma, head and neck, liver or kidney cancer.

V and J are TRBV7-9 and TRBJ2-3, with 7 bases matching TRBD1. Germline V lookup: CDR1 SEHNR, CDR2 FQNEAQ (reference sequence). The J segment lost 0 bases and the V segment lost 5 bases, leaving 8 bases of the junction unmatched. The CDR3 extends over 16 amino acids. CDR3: CASSGRGKWSTDTQYF. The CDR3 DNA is TGTGCCAGCAGCGGCAGGGGGAAGTGGAGCACAGATACGCAGTATTTT.

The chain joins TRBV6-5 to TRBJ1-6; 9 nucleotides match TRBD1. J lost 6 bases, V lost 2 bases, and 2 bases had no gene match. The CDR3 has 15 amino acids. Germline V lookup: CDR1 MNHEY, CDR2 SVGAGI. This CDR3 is CASSYTGGRNSPLHF. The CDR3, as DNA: TGTGCCAGCAGTTACACAGGGGGCCGTAATTCACCCCTCCACTTT.

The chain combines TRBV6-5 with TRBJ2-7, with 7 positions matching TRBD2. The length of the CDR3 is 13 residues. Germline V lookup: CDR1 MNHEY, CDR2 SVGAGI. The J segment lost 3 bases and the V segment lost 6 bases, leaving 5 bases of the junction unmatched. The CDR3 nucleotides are TGTGCCAGCAGGTCCGGGAGGCGCTACGAGCAGTACTTC. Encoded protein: CASRSGRRYEQYF.

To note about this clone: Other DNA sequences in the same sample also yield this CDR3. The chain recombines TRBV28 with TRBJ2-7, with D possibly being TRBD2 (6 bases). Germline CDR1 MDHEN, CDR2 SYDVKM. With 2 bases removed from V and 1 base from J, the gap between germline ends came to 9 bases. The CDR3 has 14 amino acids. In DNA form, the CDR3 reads TGTGCCAGCAGTTTAGCGGGAAGTTCCTACGAGCAGTACTTC. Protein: CASSLAGSSYEQYF.

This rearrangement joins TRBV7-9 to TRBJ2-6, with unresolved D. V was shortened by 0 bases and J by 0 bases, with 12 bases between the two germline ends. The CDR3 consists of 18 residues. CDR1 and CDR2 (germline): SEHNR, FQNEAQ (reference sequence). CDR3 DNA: TGTGCCAGCAGCTTAGCGGGCAGGCGAAGCTCTGGGGCCAACGTCCTGACTTTC. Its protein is CASSLAGRRSSGANVLTF.

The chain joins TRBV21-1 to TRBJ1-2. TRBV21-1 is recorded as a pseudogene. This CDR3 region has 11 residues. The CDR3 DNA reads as TGTGCCAGCAGCACCGAGGCGGGGGTGACCTTC. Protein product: CASSTEAGVTF.

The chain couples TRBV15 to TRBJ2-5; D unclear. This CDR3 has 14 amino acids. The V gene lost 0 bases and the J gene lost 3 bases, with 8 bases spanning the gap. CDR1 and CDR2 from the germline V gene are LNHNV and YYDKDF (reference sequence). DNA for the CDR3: TGTGCCACCAGCAGAGATCCTAAAGAAGAGACCCAGTACTTC. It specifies CATSRDPKEETQYF.